These 18 T cell receptor beta chains share one sample of origin, sequenced in a study of shared clonotypes between healthy human individuals. Assay: immunoSEQ multiplex PCR; the TCRdb copy retains only in-frame clones and omits some. The table has 2 million to 2.5 million clones, approximately 90% seen once. The specimen sequenced was naive CD4+ T cells from PBMCs. Subset described: CD45RA+ positively selected. These TCRs come from a man younger than 35 in good health. Some clones in this sample may be carry-over from other donors' samples.

This clone was recorded a few times. In the same sample, other DNA sequences code for this CDR3. V gene TRBV6-1 combines with J gene TRBJ1-5, with unresolved D. Germline lookup yields CDR1 MNHNS and CDR2 SASEGT. The CDR3 spans 12 residues. Trimming pared 3 bases from V and 4 bases from J, leaving 4 bases between. The CDR3 is CASSDGNQPQHF. The CDR3 DNA follows: TGTGCCAGCAGTGATGGGAATCAGCCCCAGCATTTT.

The J gene is TRBJ2-7, the V gene TRBV7-3; possibly TRBD1 for D (5 bases). The V end was cut by 1 base, the J end by 2 bases, with 12 bases between. The CDR3 covers 15 residues. The V gene's germline CDR1 is SGHTA and CDR2 FQGTGA. CDR3 DNA sequence: TGTGCCAGCAGCTTAATGGCAGGGATACCCTACGAGCAGTACTTC. As protein: CASSLMAGIPYEQYF.

The chain is built from TRBV18 and TRBJ1-2; D is ambiguous. The CDR3 contains 13 residues. V lost 2 bases and J lost 6, with 10 bases in between. The V gene's germline CDR1 is KGHSH and CDR2 LQKENI. The CDR3 loop is CASSPSPENGYTF. In DNA, the CDR3 is TGTGCCAGCTCACCATCCCCGGAAAATGGCTACACCTTC. Supplemented by reference TRBV18 and TRBJ1-2, the full variable domain reads NAGVMQNPRHLVRRRGQEARLRCSPMKGHSHVYWYRQLPEEGLKFMVYLQKENIIDESGMPKERFSAEFPKEGPSILRIQQVVRGDSAAYFCASSPSPENGYTFGSGTRLTVV.

The chain carries TRBV28 and TRBJ1-2, with D maybe TRBD1 (5 bases). Trimming cost V 2 bases and J 4 bases, with 14 bases left between them. CDR1 is MDHEN and CDR2 is SYDVKM in the germline V gene. This CDR3 spans 15 amino acids. CDR3 in DNA: TGTGCCAGCAGTTTACTAGGCAGGGAGGGCTATGGCTACACCTTC. This sequence encodes CASSLLGREGYGYTF.

The chain is built from TRBV6-1 and TRBJ2-7; 8 bases are shared with TRBD1. J gave up 2 bases and V 6 bases, and 6 bases lay outside the gene matches. Germline CDR1 is MNHNS and CDR2 is SASEGT. CDR3 length: 14 residues. The chain's CDR3 is CASSAGGIPYEQYF. DNA of the CDR3: TGTGCCAGCAGCGCAGGGGGCATCCCCTACGAGCAGTACTTC.

As DNA, the CDR3 is TGTGCCAGCAGTTTAGGAGGGGGAGTTTACGAGCAGTACTTC. This gives the protein CASSLGGGVYEQYF. The V and J genes are TRBV28 and TRBJ2-7; D may be TRBD1 or TRBD2 (6 bases each). Trimming pared 2 bases from V and 4 bases from J, leaving 12 bases between. The CDR3 spans 14 residues. Germline lookup yields CDR1 MDHEN and CDR2 SYDVKM. Using reference TRBV28 and TRBJ2-7 for the parts outside the CDR3, the full variable domain is DVKVTQSSRYLVKRTGEKVFLECVQDMDHENMFWYRQDPGLGLRLIYFSYDVKMKEKGDIPEGYSVSREKKERFSLILESASTNQTSMYLCASSLGGGVYEQYFGPGTRLTVT.

V and J are TRBV6-5 and TRBJ1-1; D is perhaps TRBD1 (5 bases). CDR1 is MNHEY and CDR2 is SVGAGI in the germline V gene. Trimming cost V 4 bases and J 1 base, with 13 bases left between them. The CDR3 consists of 15 residues. In DNA form, the CDR3 reads TGTGCCAGCAGTTTAAGACCGGGACGGAACACTGAAGCTTTCTTT. It codes for CASSLRPGRNTEAFF.

The rearrangement links TRBV25-1 to TRBJ1-2; D not certain. Germline CDR1 and CDR2: MGHDK and SYGVNS. The CDR3 covers 12 residues. Trimming shortened V by 4 bases and J by 2 bases, and 5 bases separated the two germline ends. CDR3 protein: CASSVQNYGYTF. The CDR3 DNA reads as TGTGCCAGCAGTGTCCAGAACTATGGCTACACCTTC.

The chain employs TRBV29-1 and TRBJ2-1, with TRBD2 matching 11 bases. Trimming removed 3 bases from V and 4 bases from J; junction bases left unmatched: 8. Germline V gene data show CDR1 as SQVTM and CDR2 as ANQGSEA. The length of the CDR3 is 16 residues. Written as DNA, the CDR3 is TGCAGCGTTGAGCCGGGGGCTAGCGGGAGGTACAATGAGCAGTTCTTC. Translating it yields CSVEPGASGRYNEQFF.

This chain joins TRBV5-1 and TRBJ2-7; TRBD1 might be the D (6 bases). The CDR3 is made up of 16 amino acids. CDR1 and CDR2 from the germline V gene are SGHRS and YFSETQ. The V and J ends lost 2 bases and 5 bases respectively, with 20 bases between them. This chain's CDR3 is CASSFSETGLLDEQYF. The CDR3 nucleotides read TGCGCCAGCAGCTTCAGCGAGACAGGTCTTTTGGACGAGCAGTACTTC.

The genes are TRBV15 and TRBJ2-5; D is unresolved. The ends were cut back, 2 bases at V and 5 bases at J, with 9 bases in the middle. Germline CDR1 reads LNHNV; CDR2 reads YYDKDF (reference sequence). The CDR3 has 13 residues. The CDR3 region is CATSRRPMETQYF. The DNA of the CDR3 is TGTGCCACCAGCAGACGACCAATGGAGACCCAGTACTTC.

V gene TRBV7-2 combines with J gene TRBJ1-4; 7 nucleotides agree with TRBD1. Germline assignment: CDR1 SGHTA and CDR2 FQGNSA. The CDR3 covers 16 residues. The ends lost 5 bases at V and 4 bases at J; junction bases unmatched: 10. CDR3 region: CASSASTGVGNEKLFF. DNA of the CDR3: TGTGCCAGCAGCGCAAGTACAGGGGTCGGTAATGAAAAACTGTTTTTT.

DNA of the CDR3: TGTGCCATCAGTGAGAGAGGGGTCACGAGAACTGAAGCTTTCTTT. Its translation: CAISERGVTRTEAFF. The chain recombines TRBV10-3 with TRBJ1-1; the D gene is possibly TRBD1 (5 bases). Per germline, CDR1 ENHRY and CDR2 SYGVKD. The CDR3 length is 15 residues. Trimming took off 2 bases at V and 5 bases at J, with 15 bases between the two ends.

For the CDR3, the DNA is TGCGCCAGCAGCCTACCTAAAAGGGACCGAGGACTAAATGAAAAACTGTTTTTT. Translating it yields CASSLPKRDRGLNEKLFF. J is TRBJ1-4 and V is TRBV5-1; D possibly corresponds to TRBD1 (5 bases). Germline CDR1 SGHRS, CDR2 YFSETQ. V lost 4 bases and J 5 bases, leaving 24 bases between the germline ends. CDR3 size: 18 residues.

The chain joins TRBV5-6 to TRBJ1-2, with 10 bases aligning to TRBD1. The germline V gene encodes CDR1 SGHDT and CDR2 YYEEEE. V shed 2 bases and J 8 bases; nucleotides not matched to a gene: 6. This CDR3 spans 14 amino acids. CDR3 residues: CASSFLRQGAGYTF. The CDR3 nucleotides are TGTGCCAGCAGCTTCCTCAGACAGGGGGCGGGCTACACCTTC.

In its sample, this clone was seen once. The chain recombines TRBV15 with TRBJ2-7, with TRBD2 matching 7 bases. This CDR3 spans 15 amino acids. V lost 0 bases and J lost 7; bases outside the gene matches: 9. Germline V gives CDR1 LNHNV, CDR2 YYDKDF (reference sequence). DNA for the CDR3: TGTGCCACCAGCAGAGATAGGGCGGGAGTGGGTGAGCAGTACTTC. Protein product: CATSRDRAGVGEQYF.

The chain joins TRBV5-1 to TRBJ2-1, with D unclear. Trimming removed 0 bases at V and 8 bases at J, with 9 bases between. Germline values: CDR1 SGHRS, CDR2 YFSETQ. The CDR3 extends over 13 amino acids. CDR3 sequence reads: CASSLALVDEQFF. The CDR3 DNA reads TGCGCCAGCAGCTTGGCTTTGGTGGATGAGCAGTTCTTC.

The rearrangement uses TRBV7-2 and TRBJ2-3, with 7 positions matching TRBD2. CDR1 and CDR2 (germline): SGHTA, FQGNSA. J lost 1 base, V lost 5 bases, and 9 bases had no gene match. The CDR3 totals 16 residues. CDR3 in amino acids: CASSLGGGPGTDTQYF. CDR3 DNA sequence: TGTGCCAGCAGCCTGGGGGGGGGTCCTGGCACAGATACGCAGTATTTT. Using reference TRBV7-2 and TRBJ2-3 for the parts outside the CDR3, the full variable domain is GAGVSQSPSNKVTEKGKDVELRCDPISGHTALYWYRQSLGQGLEFLIYFQGNSAPDKSGLPSDRFSAERTGGSVSTLTIQRTQQEDSAVYLCASSLGGGPGTDTQYFGPGTRLTVL.